This entry is about one TCR beta chain. Its target is not known. The sample originates from a study of T cell responses to AZD1222 COVID-19 vaccine. The study's findings and limits: The span of vaccine-associated CD4 TCRs extended across spike, with dominance at 160-218 and 743-854. Donors were mostly white British, more females; clonal diversity possibly underestimated. Increased Spike-specific TCR breadth and depth were observed after two AZD1222 doses. Samples come after the peak T cell response, not at day 14.

Germline CDR1 is SGHTA and CDR2 is FQGNSA. The CDR3 is 14 residues long. Trimming removed 5 bases at V and 1 base at J, with 11 bases between. Method: immunoSEQ multiplex PCR; TCRdb's copy keeps in-frame clones and lacks some. The top ten hold roughly 8% of the sample, which has about 110,000 clones, around 90% seen once. This TCR was recovered from an adult who received the AZD1222 COVID-19 vaccine. The chain recombines TRBV7-2 with TRBJ1-1, with unresolved D. The specimen was peripheral blood, collected 28 days after the second AZD1222 dose. The CDR3 DNA follows: TGTGCCAGCAGCCTATCCCGGGCGAACACTGAAGCTTTCTTT. Its protein product is CASSLSRANTEAFF.